Included here is one T cell receptor beta chain sequence, with context. Germline V CDR1 and CDR2: MDHEN, SYDVKM. The CDR3 is made up of 16 amino acids. The ends were cut back, 2 bases at V and 0 bases at J, with 14 bases in the middle. Per the original data handling: Scientists estimated how many nucleated cells there were by amplifying reference gene primers. Measured with immunoSEQ multiplex PCR; TCRdb has only the in-frame clones, and not every one. D and trimming come from the DNA, and the V and J calls and clone size come from that table. The table records approximately 300,000 clones, roughly 89% of them present only once. The sample comes from a study of blood T cell repertoires in COVID-19. Looking at the study overall: T cells, B-cell-depleted T cells, or PBMCs supplied cDNA or gDNA.

The age range of participants was about 18 to 100 years, with residence in more than 20 US areas. Donors were grouped by their self-reported clinical history. This TCR derives from a man between 60 and 75 years old who had recovered from COVID-19. Sequenced sample: PBMCs or T cells enriched from blood (not recorded which). The chain carries TRBV28 and TRBJ2-7, with TRBD2 as a possible D gene (6 bases). This CDR3 reads CASSLIGSGSSYEQYF. The CDR3 coding sequence is TGTGCCAGCAGTTTAATCGGATCCGGGAGCTCCTACGAGCAGTACTTC.